The present T cell receptor (beta chain) was sequenced within a study of T cell repertoires in cytomegalovirus infection. Per the germline V gene, CDR1 is SGHNT and CDR2 is YYREEE (reference sequence). The ends were cut back, 3 bases at V and 7 bases at J, with 17 bases in the middle. The CDR3 spans 15 residues. A single record per CDR3 protein comes from TCRdb applying MiXCR to the reads. The sample lists 75,000 to 100,000 distinct CDR3 sequences; roughly 29% were seen once. Concerning this clonotype itself: The antigen is not known.

The sample consisted of CD8+ T cells from cultured PBMCs, taken from culture after CMV antigen stimulation. V and J are TRBV5-4 and TRBJ2-1, with a possible D match to TRBD2 (5 bases). The TCR comes from a human donor in good health (CMV status not recorded). Some clones in this sample may be carry-over from other donors' samples. This CDR3 reads CASSSLLGLENEQFF. As DNA, the CDR3 is TGTGCCAGCAGCTCACTCCTAGGACTGGAGAATGAGCAGTTCTTC.